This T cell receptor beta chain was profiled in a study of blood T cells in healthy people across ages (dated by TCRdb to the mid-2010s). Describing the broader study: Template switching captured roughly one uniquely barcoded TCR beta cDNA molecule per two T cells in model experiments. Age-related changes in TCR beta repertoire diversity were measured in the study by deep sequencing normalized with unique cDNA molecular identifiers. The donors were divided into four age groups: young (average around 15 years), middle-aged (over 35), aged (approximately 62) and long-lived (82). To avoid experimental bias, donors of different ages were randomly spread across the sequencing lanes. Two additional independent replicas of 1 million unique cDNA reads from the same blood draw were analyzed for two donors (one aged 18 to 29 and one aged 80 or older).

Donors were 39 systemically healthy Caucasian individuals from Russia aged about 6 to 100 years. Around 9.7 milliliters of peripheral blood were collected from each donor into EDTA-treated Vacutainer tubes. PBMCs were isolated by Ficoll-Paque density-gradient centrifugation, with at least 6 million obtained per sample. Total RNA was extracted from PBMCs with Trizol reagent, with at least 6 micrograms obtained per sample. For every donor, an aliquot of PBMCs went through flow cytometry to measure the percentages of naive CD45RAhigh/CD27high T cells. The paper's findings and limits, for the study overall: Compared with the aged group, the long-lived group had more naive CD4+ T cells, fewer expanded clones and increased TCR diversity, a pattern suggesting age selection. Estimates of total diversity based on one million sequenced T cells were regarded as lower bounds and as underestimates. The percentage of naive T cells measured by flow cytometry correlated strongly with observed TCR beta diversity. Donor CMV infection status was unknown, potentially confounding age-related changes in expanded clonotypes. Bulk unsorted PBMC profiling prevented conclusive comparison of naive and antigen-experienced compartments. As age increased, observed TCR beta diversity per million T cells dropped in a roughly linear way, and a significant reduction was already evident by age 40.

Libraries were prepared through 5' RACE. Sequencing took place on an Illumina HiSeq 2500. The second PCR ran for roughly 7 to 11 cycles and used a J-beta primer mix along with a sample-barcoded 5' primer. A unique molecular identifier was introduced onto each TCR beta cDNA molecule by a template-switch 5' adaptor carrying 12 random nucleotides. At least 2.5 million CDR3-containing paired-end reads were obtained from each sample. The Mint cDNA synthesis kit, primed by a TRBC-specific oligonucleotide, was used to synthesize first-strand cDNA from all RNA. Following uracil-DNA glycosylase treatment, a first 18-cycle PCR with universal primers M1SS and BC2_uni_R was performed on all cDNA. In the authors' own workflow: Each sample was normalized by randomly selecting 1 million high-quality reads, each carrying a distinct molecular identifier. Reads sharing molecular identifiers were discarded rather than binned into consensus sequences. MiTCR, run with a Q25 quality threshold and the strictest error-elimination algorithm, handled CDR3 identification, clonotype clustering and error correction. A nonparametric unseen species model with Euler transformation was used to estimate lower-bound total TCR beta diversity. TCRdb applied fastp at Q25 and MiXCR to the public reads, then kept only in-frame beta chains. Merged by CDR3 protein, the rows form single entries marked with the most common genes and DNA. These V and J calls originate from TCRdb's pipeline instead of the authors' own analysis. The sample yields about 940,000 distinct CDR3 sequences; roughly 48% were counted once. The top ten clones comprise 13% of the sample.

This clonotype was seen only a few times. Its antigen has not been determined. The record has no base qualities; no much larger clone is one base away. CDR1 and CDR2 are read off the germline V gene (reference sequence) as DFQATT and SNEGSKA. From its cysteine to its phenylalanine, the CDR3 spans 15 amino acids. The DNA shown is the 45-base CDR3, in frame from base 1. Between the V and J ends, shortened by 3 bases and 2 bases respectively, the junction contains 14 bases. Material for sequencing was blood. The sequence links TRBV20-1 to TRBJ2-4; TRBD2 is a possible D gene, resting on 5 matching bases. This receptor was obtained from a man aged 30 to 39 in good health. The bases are TGCAGTGCTAGTCGTAATGCCGGGACCAAAAACATTCAGTACTTC. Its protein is CSASRNAGTKNIQYF.